The 3 T cell receptor beta chains in this list originate from one sample, sequenced in a study of T cells in localized non-small cell lung cancer. Measured with immunoSEQ multiplex PCR; TCRdb has only the in-frame clones, and not every one. Of about 3,400 clones listed, under 25% were seen once; the top ten hold 6.5%. This specimen consisted of lung tumor tissue, obtained before any cancer treatment. The receptor source for this set is a man aged 18 to 50 with stage II lung adenocarcinoma.

This clone was seen more than once but under ten times. This chain links TRBV6-7 with TRBJ2-6; D ambiguous. TRBV6-7 is classed as an ORF, of uncertain function. CDR3 length: 15 residues. The germline V and J ends were trimmed by 0 bases and 0 bases, with 3 bases remaining between them. The CDR3 reads CASSYSGSGANVLTF. CDR3 DNA: TGTGCCAGCAGTTACTCCGGCTCTGGGGCCAACGTCCTGACTTTC.

CDR3 region: CASSERQVATNEKLFF. The DNA for the CDR3 is TGTGCCAGCAGTGAACGGCAGGTAGCAACTAATGAAAAACTGTTTTTT. The chain has TRBV9 and TRBJ1-4; D unresolved. The ends were cut back, 5 bases at V and 0 bases at J, with 14 bases in the middle. The CDR3 runs 16 residues. From germline, CDR1 is SGDLS and CDR2 YYNGEE.

Sample share makes this clone large. The V call is TRBV30, the J call TRBJ1-3; no firm D call. V lost 3 bases, J lost 3 bases, and 6 bases lay in between. This CDR3 spans 12 amino acids. Germline V gene lookup returns CDR1 GTSNPN and CDR2 SVGIG (reference sequence). CDR3 in amino acids: CAWSFDGNTIYF. CDR3 nucleotides: TGTGCCTGGAGCTTTGATGGAAACACCATATATTTT.